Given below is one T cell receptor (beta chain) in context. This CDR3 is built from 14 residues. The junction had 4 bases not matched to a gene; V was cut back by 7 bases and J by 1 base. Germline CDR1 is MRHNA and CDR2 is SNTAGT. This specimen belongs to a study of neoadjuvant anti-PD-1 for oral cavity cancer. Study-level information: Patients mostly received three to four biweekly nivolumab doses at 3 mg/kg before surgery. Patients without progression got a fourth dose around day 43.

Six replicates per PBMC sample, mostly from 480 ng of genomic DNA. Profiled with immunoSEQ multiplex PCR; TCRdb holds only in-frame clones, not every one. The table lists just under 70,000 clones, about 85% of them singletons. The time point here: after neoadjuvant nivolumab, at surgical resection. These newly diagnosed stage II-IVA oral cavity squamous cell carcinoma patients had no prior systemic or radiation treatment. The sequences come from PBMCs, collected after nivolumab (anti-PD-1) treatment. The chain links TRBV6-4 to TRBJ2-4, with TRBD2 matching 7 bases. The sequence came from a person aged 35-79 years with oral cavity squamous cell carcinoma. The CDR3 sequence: CASTLGGAKNIQYF. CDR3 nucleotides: TGTGCCAGCACCCTGGGGGGGGCCAAAAACATTCAGTACTTC.